This entry lists 20 T cell receptor beta chains sequenced from one sample in a study of HIV-infected patients and healthy controls. TCRdb independently ran MiXCR on the 5' RACE reads; one entry per CDR3 protein. The table records around 20,000 distinct CDR3 sequences, roughly a fifth of them present only once. Sequencing was performed on CD8+ T cells from blood. Receptors originate from a human donor in good health.

The table lists this clonotype with a few counts. This chain joins TRBV19 and TRBJ2-7; 8 bases map to TRBD2. Germline CDR1 reads LNHDA; CDR2 reads SQIVND (reference sequence). The CDR3 spans 15 residues. J was trimmed by 3 bases and V by 1 base; bases with no gene match: 5. The CDR3 region is CASSIGSGRVYEQYF. In DNA, the CDR3 is TGTGCCAGTAGTATAGGGAGCGGGAGAGTCTACGAGCAGTACTTC.

This clonotype came up many times. The chain recombines TRBV9 with TRBJ2-1; 7 bases agree with TRBD2. In germline, CDR1 is SGDLS, CDR2 YYNGEE. The V and J ends lost 3 bases and 1 base, in that order; junction bases with no gene match: 4. The CDR3 has 15 residues. The DNA of the CDR3 is TGTGCCAGCAGCGCCAGCGGGAAATCCTACAATGAGCAGTTCTTC. Translated: CASSASGKSYNEQFF.

This clonotype was observed many times. This chain connects TRBV7-8 to TRBJ2-3; TRBD2 matches at 11 bases. Germline V gives CDR1 SGHVS, CDR2 FQNEAQ. CDR3 length: 16 residues. Trimming took 6 bases from V and 4 from J; bases not matched to a gene: 9. The DNA of the CDR3 is TGTGCCAGCAGTTACCCGGGACTAGCGGACGCAGATACGCAGTATTTT. Translation: CASSYPGLADADTQYF. The full variable domain, with the rest looked up from reference TRBV7-8 and TRBJ2-3, is GAGVSQSPRYKVAKRGQDVALRCDPISGHVSLFWYQQALGQGPEFLTYFQNEAQLDKSGLPSDRFFAERPEGSVSTLKIQRTQQEDSAVYLCASSYPGLADADTQYFGPGTRLTVL.

This rearrangement joins TRBV7-9 to TRBJ2-7; 8 bases are a match to TRBD2. This CDR3 is built from 15 residues. Trimming cost V 2 bases and J 2 bases; bases outside gene matches: 5. Germline CDR1 and CDR2: SEHNR and FQNEAQ (reference sequence). DNA of the CDR3: TGTGCCAGCAGCTTATTGGCGGGAGGAGCCTACGAGCAGTACTTC. This sequence encodes CASSLLAGGAYEQYF.

This clonotype appeared many times. V gene TRBV2 combines with J gene TRBJ2-1; D unclear. The V end lost 7 bases, the J end lost 12 bases, and 22 bases lay between the germline ends. This CDR3 is built from 14 residues. Per the germline V gene, CDR1 is SNHLY and CDR2 is FYNNEI. CDR3 sequence reads: CASMWEEQNLVQFF. DNA of the CDR3: TGTGCCAGCATGTGGGAAGAGCAAAACCTGGTGCAGTTCTTC.

The V and J genes are TRBV10-3 and TRBJ1-5; D unresolved. V was trimmed by 10 bases and J by 2 bases, leaving 18 bases between them. Germline CDR1 ENHRY, CDR2 SYGVKD. The CDR3 has 15 residues. CDR3 sequence (DNA): TGTGCCACTATTGAGGGCAGTTTGGGCAATCAGCCCCAGCATTTT. Translated, it gives CATIEGSLGNQPQHF.

This clonotype came up many times. The chain carries TRBV25-1 and TRBJ2-5, with TRBD2 identical over 7 bases. With 3 bases clipped from V and 2 bases from J, the junction kept 6 bases outside the gene matches. The germline V gene encodes CDR1 MGHDK and CDR2 SYGVNS. The CDR3 covers 15 residues. CDR3 bases: TGTGCCAGCAGTGAGGGCGGGAGCTATCAAGAGACCCAGTACTTC. Translating it yields CASSEGGSYQETQYF.

Many counts were recorded for this clonotype. The V and J genes are TRBV21-1 and TRBJ1-1. TRBV21-1 corresponds to a pseudogene. The CDR3 is 15 amino acids. In DNA form, the CDR3 reads TGTGCCAGCAGCAGGGTGGCAGCTAGAAACACTGAAGCTTTCTTT. Its protein is CASSRVAARNTEAFF.

As for this clonotype: A read error may explain this, as a much larger clone is one base away. Lacking the conserved final phenylalanine or tryptophan, this CDR3 likely reflects a read error. The V gene is TRBV4-1, the J gene TRBJ1-1; 8 nucleotides line up with TRBD1. Germline V gives CDR1 MGHRA, CDR2 YSYEKL. Unmatched junction bases numbered 7, after V lost 5 bases and J lost 2 bases. This CDR3 is built from 15 residues. CDR3 loop: CASSSPGTGNTEAFL. The CDR3 DNA reads as TGCGCCAGCAGCTCACCCGGGACAGGCAACACTGAAGCTTTCTTA.

The sample holds many counts of this clonotype. The V call is TRBV7-9, the J call TRBJ2-3; possibly TRBD1 for D (6 bases). The CDR3 consists of 15 residues. Trimming left V 1 base short and J 0 bases short, with 8 bases between. The germline gives CDR1 SEHNR, CDR2 FQNEAQ (reference sequence). CDR3 sequence reads: CASSLGQGSTDTQYF. The CDR3 bases are TGTGCCAGCAGCTTAGGCCAGGGGAGCACAGATACGCAGTATTTT.

This clonotype was observed many times. The chain is built from TRBV12-3 or TRBV12-4 and TRBJ2-3, with D possibly TRBD2 on 5 matching bases. The CDR3 contains 16 residues. V lost 7 bases and J 0 bases, leaving 17 bases between the germline ends. The CDR3 protein is CASISGDSSSTDTQYF. The DNA for the CDR3 is TGTGCCAGCATAAGCGGCGACTCAAGTAGCACAGATACGCAGTATTTT.

This clonotype was counted between two and nine times. The chain has TRBV5-1 and TRBJ2-1; D is undetermined. There are 15 residues in the CDR3. The germline gives CDR1 SGHRS, CDR2 YFSETQ. The V gene lost 4 bases and the J gene lost 4 bases, with 15 bases spanning the gap. CDR3 sequence reads: CASSMAMGTYNEQFF. In DNA form, the CDR3 reads TGCGCCAGCAGCATGGCCATGGGCACATACAATGAGCAGTTCTTC. The full variable domain, in which reference TRBV5-1 and TRBJ2-1 provide the parts outside the CDR3, is KAGVTQTPRYLIKTRGQQVTLSCSPISGHRSVSWYQQTPGQGLQFLFEYFSETQRNKGNFPGRFSGRQFSNSRSEMNVSTLELGDSALYLCASSMAMGTYNEQFFGPGTRLTVL.

The V and J genes are TRBV10-3 and TRBJ2-7; D might be TRBD1 (7 bases). The CDR3 has 14 residues. V was cut by 6 bases and J by 4 bases, with 16 bases left in between. The germline V gene has CDR1 ENHRY and CDR2 SYGVKD. In DNA form, the CDR3 reads TGTGCCATCAGCCAGGGGGGCCAGGGGTACGAGCAGTACTTC. Translating it yields CAISQGGQGYEQYF.

This clonotype was recorded a few times. This chain links TRBV25-1 with TRBJ1-1; D is undetermined. Trimming stripped 2 bases from V and 3 bases from J, with 4 bases between. The CDR3 extends over 12 amino acids. The germline gives CDR1 MGHDK, CDR2 SYGVNS. The CDR3 spells CASSEVDTEAFF. CDR3 bases: TGTGCCAGCAGTGAAGTTGACACTGAAGCTTTCTTT.

The V gene is TRBV7-8, the J gene TRBJ2-7; 8 nucleotides align to TRBD2. Germline-derived CDR1 and CDR2 are SGHVS and FQNEAQ. J lost 3 bases, V lost 4 bases, and 5 bases had no gene match. This CDR3 has 14 residues. CDR3 DNA sequence: TGTGCCAGCAGCTACCCCGGGACTAGCTACGAGCAGTACTTC. As protein: CASSYPGTSYEQYF. The full variable domain, rest sourced from reference TRBV7-8 and TRBJ2-7, is GAGVSQSPRYKVAKRGQDVALRCDPISGHVSLFWYQQALGQGPEFLTYFQNEAQLDKSGLPSDRFFAERPEGSVSTLKIQRTQQEDSAVYLCASSYPGTSYEQYFGPGTRLTVT.

The chain recombines TRBV2 with TRBJ1-2; TRBD1 agrees at 10 bases. Germline values: CDR1 SNHLY, CDR2 FYNNEI. The V and J ends lost 1 base and 7 bases, in that order; junction bases with no gene match: 3. The CDR3 runs 14 residues. The CDR3 loop is CASSEGQGALGYTF. Written as DNA, the CDR3 is TGTGCCAGCAGTGAAGGACAGGGGGCACTTGGCTACACCTTC. The whole variable domain, filled in from reference TRBV2 and TRBJ1-2, reads EPEVTQTPSHQVTQMGQEVILRCVPISNHLYFYWYRQILGQKVEFLVSFYNNEISEKSEIFDDQFSVERPDGSNFTLKIRSTKLEDSAMYFCASSEGQGALGYTFGSGTRLTVV.

This clonotype was seen a handful of times. The V call is TRBV6-1, the J call TRBJ2-7; D unclear. Germline assignment: CDR1 MNHNS and CDR2 SASEGT. The CDR3 spans 11 residues. The germline V and J ends were trimmed by 8 bases and 7 bases, with 12 bases remaining between them. CDR3 sequence: CASAAPGEQYF. In DNA, the CDR3 is TGTGCCAGCGCTGCTCCTGGAGAGCAGTACTTC.

The rearrangement uses TRBV27 and TRBJ2-3; perhaps D is TRBD1 or TRBD2 (7 bases each). V lost 4 bases to trimming and J lost 4 bases, with 15 bases between them. The CDR3 loop spans 15 amino acids. Germline CDR1 is MNHEY and CDR2 is SMNVEV (reference sequence). The CDR3 loop reads CASSSGGGSADTQYF. CDR3 DNA sequence: TGTGCCAGCAGTTCAGGGGGGGGGAGCGCAGATACGCAGTATTTT.

This clonotype was counted between two and nine times. The CDR3 DNA reads TGTGCCAGCAGTCTAGAAACAGGGGTTAATGAAAAACTGTTTTTT. The encoded protein is CASSLETGVNEKLFF. The J gene is TRBJ1-4, the V gene TRBV6-5; TRBD1 matches 7 bases. J gave up 4 bases and V 5 bases, and 7 bases lay outside the gene matches. CDR1 is MNHEY and CDR2 is SVGAGI in the germline V gene. This CDR3 comprises 15 residues.

The V gene is TRBV2, the J gene TRBJ2-3; a weak D match, TRBD1 (6 bases). Between the trimmed V and J ends, which lost 10 bases and 1 base, there was a span of 15 bases. CDR3 length: 14 amino acids. Germline lookup yields CDR1 SNHLY and CDR2 FYNNEI. This CDR3 is CATAGTWGTDTQYF. CDR3 DNA: TGTGCCACCGCAGGGACATGGGGCACAGATACGCAGTATTTT.